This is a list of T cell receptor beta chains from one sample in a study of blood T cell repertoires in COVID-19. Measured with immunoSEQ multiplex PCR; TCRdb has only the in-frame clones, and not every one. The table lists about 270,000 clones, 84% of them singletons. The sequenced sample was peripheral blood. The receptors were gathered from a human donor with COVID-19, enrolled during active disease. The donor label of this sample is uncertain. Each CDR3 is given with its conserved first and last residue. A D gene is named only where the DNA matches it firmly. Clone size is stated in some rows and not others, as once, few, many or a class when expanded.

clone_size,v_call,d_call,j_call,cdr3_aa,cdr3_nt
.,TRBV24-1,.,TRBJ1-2,CATSDTGRADGYTF,TGTGCCACCAGTGATACAGGGCGCGCCGATGGCTACACCTTC
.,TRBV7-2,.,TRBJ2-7,CASSAAATGRWEQYF,TGTGCCAGCAGCGCGGCAGCGACGGGGAGGTGGGAGCAGTACTTC
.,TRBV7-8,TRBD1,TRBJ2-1,CASRTGGSYNEQFF,TGTGCCAGCCGGACAGGGGGCTCCTACAATGAGCAGTTCTTC
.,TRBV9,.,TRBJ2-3,CASSARDNTDTQYF,TGTGCCAGCAGCGCCCGGGACAACACAGATACGCAGTATTTT
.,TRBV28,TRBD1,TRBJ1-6,CASSPDRGRSPLHF,TGTGCCAGCAGCCCCGACAGGGGAAGATCACCCCTCCACTTT
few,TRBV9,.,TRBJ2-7,CASSTRDSSYEQYF,TGTGCCAGCAGCACGCGGGACAGCTCCTACGAGCAGTACTTC
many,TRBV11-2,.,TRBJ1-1,CASSLRAGASGSEAFF,TGTGCCAGCAGCTTAAGGGCTGGTGCGTCGGGATCTGAAGCTTTCTTT
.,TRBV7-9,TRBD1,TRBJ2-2,CASSWDRTNTGELFF,TGTGCCAGCAGCTGGGACAGAACGAACACCGGGGAGCTGTTTTTT
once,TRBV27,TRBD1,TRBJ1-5,CASSLKTGGSQPQHF,TGTGCCAGCAGTCTAAAGACAGGGGGCAGTCAGCCCCAGCATTTT
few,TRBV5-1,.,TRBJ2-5,CASSLVGGGFQETQYF,TGCGCCAGCAGCTTGGTGGGGGGAGGATTCCAAGAGACCCAGTACTTC
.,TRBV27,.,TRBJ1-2,CASGKQGGGYTF,TGTGCCAGCGGGAAACAGGGCGGGGGCTACACCTTC
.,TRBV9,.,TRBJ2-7,CASSVALASYEQYF,TGTGCCAGCAGCGTAGCACTAGCTTCCTACGAGCAGTACTTC
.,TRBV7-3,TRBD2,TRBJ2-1,CASSPSGNSYNEQFF,TGTGCCAGCAGCCCGAGCGGGAACTCCTACAATGAGCAGTTCTTC
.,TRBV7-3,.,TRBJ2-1,CASSLGPRGNNEQFF,TGTGCCAGCAGCTTAGGACCGAGGGGGAACAATGAGCAGTTCTTC
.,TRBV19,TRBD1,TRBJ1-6,CASSRGQGNSPLHF,TGTGCCAGTAGTAGGGGACAGGGTAATTCACCCCTCCACTTT
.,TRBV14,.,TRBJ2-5,CASSQVGREETQYF,TGTGCCAGCAGCCAAGTCGGGCGGGAAGAGACCCAGTACTTC
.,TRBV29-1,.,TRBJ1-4,CSVDLGGNNEKLFF,TGCAGCGTTGATTTGGGGGGAAACAATGAAAAACTGTTTTTT
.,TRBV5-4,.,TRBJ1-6,CASTPGGTNSPLHF,TGTGCCAGCACCCCGGGAGGGACGAATTCACCCCTCCACTTT
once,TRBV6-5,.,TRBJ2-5,CASSYRSAGETQYF,TGTGCCAGCAGTTACCGGTCGGCAGGGGAGACCCAGTACTTC
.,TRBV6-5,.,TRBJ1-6,CASSYLNSPLHF,TGTGCCAGCAGTTACCTTAATTCACCCCTCCACTTT
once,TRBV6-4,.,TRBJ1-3,CASSDRVRDSGNTIYF,TGTGCCAGCAGTGACCGGGTCAGAGACTCTGGAAACACCATATATTTT
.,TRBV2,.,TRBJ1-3,CASSEIMAVSGNTIYF,TGTGCCAGCAGTGAAATCATGGCAGTCTCTGGAAACACCATATATTTT
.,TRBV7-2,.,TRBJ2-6,CASSLVAGVSGANVLTF,TGTGCCAGCAGCTTAGTTGCAGGCGTCTCTGGGGCCAACGTCCTGACTTTC
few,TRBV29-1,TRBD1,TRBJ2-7,CSVATVTGPGYEQYF,TGCAGCGTTGCGACGGTGACAGGGCCAGGTTACGAGCAGTACTTC
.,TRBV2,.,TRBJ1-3,CASRQGSGNTIYF,TGTGCCAGCAGGCAGGGCTCTGGAAACACCATATATTTT
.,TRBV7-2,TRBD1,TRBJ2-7,CASSTQGKTYEQYF,TGTGCCAGCAGCACACAGGGGAAGACCTACGAGCAGTACTTC
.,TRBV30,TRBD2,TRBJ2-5,CAWRRGGRAETQYF,TGTGCCTGGAGGCGGGGAGGGAGGGCAGAGACCCAGTACTTC
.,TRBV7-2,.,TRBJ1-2,CASSPRGADHGYTF,TGTGCCAGCAGCCCCCGAGGAGCCGACCATGGCTACACCTTC
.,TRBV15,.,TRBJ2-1,CATSRGGSGRINEQFF,TGTGCCACCAGCAGAGGTGGTAGCGGAAGAATCAATGAGCAGTTCTTC
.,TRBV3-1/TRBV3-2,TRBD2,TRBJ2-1,CASSQVLSGRQKNEQFF,TGTGCCAGCAGCCAAGTACTTAGCGGGAGACAAAAAAATGAGCAGTTCTTC
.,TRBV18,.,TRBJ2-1,CASSLTQRVEYNEQFF,TGTGCCAGCTCACTTACACAGCGGGTGGAATACAATGAGCAGTTCTTC
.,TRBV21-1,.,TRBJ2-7,CASSRTGTLLYEQYF,TGTGCCAGCAGCCGGACAGGGACCCTCTTATACGAGCAGTACTTC
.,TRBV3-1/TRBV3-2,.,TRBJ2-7,CASSQQLGQIEQYF,TGTGCCAGCAGCCAACAACTCGGACAGATCGAGCAGTACTTC
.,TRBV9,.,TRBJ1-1,CASSVTTGDNTEAFF,TGTGCCAGCAGCGTAACCACAGGTGACAACACTGAAGCTTTCTTT
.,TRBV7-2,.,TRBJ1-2,CASSSSPWQGGGYTF,TGTGCCAGCAGCTCATCTCCGTGGCAGGGCGGTGGCTACACCTTC
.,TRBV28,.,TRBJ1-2,CASGGRSRGYTF,TGTGCCAGCGGGGGCCGTTCACGGGGCTACACCTTC
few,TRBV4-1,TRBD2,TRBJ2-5,CASSRLADQETQYF,TGCGCCAGCAGCCGACTAGCGGACCAAGAGACCCAGTACTTC
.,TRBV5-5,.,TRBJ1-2,CASSIEQGYGYTF,TGTGCCAGCAGCATCGAACAGGGCTATGGCTACACCTTC
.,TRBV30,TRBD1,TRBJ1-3,CAWSAYRDRGFRGNTIYF,TGTGCCTGGAGTGCCTACCGGGACAGGGGATTTCGTGGAAACACCATATATTTT
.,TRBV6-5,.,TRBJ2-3,CASSTKVGVDTQYF,TGTGCCAGCAGCACCAAAGTGGGCGTAGATACGCAGTATTTT
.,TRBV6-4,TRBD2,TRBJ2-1,CASSLAGAGNEQFF,TGTGCCAGCAGTTTAGCGGGAGCGGGCAATGAGCAGTTCTTC